The 5 T cell receptor beta chains reported below all come from one sample, sequenced in a study of control samples from healthy donors and cancer patients. Repertoires were generated with immunoSEQ multiplex PCR, while TCRdb's copy carries only in-frame clones and drops some. Seen here are 150,000 to 200,000 clones, about 94% observed once, and the top ten hold 0.65% to 0.85%. The specimen sequenced was blood. These receptors were taken from a woman in her 30s in good health.

V gene TRBV7-3 combines with J gene TRBJ2-5; tentatively, D is TRBD1 or TRBD2 (5 bases each). The CDR3 length is 14 residues. V was trimmed by 5 bases and J by 1 base, leaving 11 bases between them. CDR1 and CDR2 (germline): SGHTA, FQGTGA. CDR3 bases: TGTGCCAGCAGCCCGGGACGGTCCCAAGAGACCCAGTACTTC. As protein: CASSPGRSQETQYF.

This chain connects TRBV9 to TRBJ1-6; the D gene is possibly TRBD1 (5 bases). Germline V gene sequence: CDR1 SGDLS, CDR2 YYNGEE. With 4 bases removed from V and 4 bases from J, the gap between germline ends came to 12 bases. The CDR3 runs 15 residues. CDR3 DNA: TGTGCCAGCAGCTCCGGGACCCTATATAATTCACCCCTCCACTTT. It encodes CASSSGTLYNSPLHF.

The chain carries TRBV3-1 (or the pseudogene TRBV3-2) and TRBJ2-1, with 10 bases identical to TRBD2. The CDR3 is 16 amino acids. V lost 4 bases to trimming and J lost 4 bases; unmatched junction nucleotides: 7. From germline, CDR1 is LGHDT and CDR2 YNNKEL (reference sequence). CDR3 sequence: CASSPMTSGLYNEQFF. The DNA of the CDR3 is TGTGCCAGCAGCCCAATGACTAGCGGGCTTTACAATGAGCAGTTCTTC.

The J gene is TRBJ1-4, the V gene TRBV7-2; D unresolved. Germline V gene data show CDR1 as SGHTA and CDR2 as FQGNSA. The CDR3 spans 15 residues. Trimming left V 0 bases short and J 2 bases short, with 7 bases between. This CDR3 is CASSLARTTNEKLFF. The CDR3 DNA follows: TGTGCCAGCAGCTTAGCCAGAACTACTAATGAAAAACTGTTTTTT.

V is TRBV29-1 and J is TRBJ1-1, with D maybe TRBD1 (5 bases). The CDR3 is 13 amino acids. The V end was cut by 7 bases, the J end by 3 bases, with 15 bases between. Germline loops: CDR1 SQVTM, CDR2 ANQGSEA. The CDR3 sequence: CSASNPGYTEAFF. CDR3 nucleotide sequence: TGCAGCGCCTCTAACCCAGGGTACACTGAAGCTTTCTTT.